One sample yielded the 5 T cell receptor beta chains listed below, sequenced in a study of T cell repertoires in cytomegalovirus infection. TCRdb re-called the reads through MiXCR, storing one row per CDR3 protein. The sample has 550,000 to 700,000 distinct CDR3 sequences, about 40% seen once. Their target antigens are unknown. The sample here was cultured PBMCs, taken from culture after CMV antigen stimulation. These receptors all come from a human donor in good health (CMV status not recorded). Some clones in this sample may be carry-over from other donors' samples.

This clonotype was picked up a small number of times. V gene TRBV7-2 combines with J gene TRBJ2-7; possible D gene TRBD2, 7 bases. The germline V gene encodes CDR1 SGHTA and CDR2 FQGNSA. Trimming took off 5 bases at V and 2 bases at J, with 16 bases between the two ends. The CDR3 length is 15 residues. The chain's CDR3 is CASSQRGRGTYEQYF. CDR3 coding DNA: TGTGCCAGCAGCCAACGGGGGCGGGGGACCTACGAGCAGTACTTC. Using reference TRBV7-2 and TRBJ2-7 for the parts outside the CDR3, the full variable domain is GAGVSQSPSNKVTEKGKDVELRCDPISGHTALYWYRQSLGQGLEFLIYFQGNSAPDKSGLPSDRFSAERTGGSVSTLTIQRTQQEDSAVYLCASSQRGRGTYEQYFGPGTRLTVT.

CDR3 loop: CASRIQGAREVEQYF. In DNA form, the CDR3 reads TGTGCCAGCAGGATACAGGGGGCGCGGGAGGTCGAGCAGTACTTC. The V and J genes are TRBV6-2 or TRBV6-3 and TRBJ2-7; tentative D call: TRBD1 (9 bases). V was cut by 6 bases and J by 6 bases, with 21 bases left in between. Germline V gene lookup returns CDR1 MNHEY and CDR2 SVGEGT. The CDR3 has 15 amino acids.

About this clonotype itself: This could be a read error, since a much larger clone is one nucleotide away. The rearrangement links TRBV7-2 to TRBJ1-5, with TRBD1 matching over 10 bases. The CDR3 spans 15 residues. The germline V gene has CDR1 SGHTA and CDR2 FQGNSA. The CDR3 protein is CANSLVGQGGQPQHF. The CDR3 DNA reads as TGTGCCAACAGCTTAGTTGGACAGGGGGGCCAGCCCCAGCATTTT.

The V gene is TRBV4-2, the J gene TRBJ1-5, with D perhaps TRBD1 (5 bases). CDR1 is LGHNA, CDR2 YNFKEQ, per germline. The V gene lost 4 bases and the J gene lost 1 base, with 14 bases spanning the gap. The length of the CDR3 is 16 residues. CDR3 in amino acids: CASSPRGEGSNQPQHF. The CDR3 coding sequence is TGTGCCAGCAGCCCCAGAGGGGAGGGAAGCAATCAGCCCCAGCATTTT.

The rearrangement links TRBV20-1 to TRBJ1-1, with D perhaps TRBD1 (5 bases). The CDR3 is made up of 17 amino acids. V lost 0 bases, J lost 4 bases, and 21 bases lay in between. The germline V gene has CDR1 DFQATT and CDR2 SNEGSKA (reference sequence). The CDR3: CSARDPTGNPSGTEAFF. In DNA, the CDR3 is TGCAGTGCTAGAGATCCCACAGGTAATCCATCGGGCACTGAAGCTTTCTTT.